This T cell receptor (beta chain) comes out of a study of CD8+ T cells in alopecia areata. V was cut by 1 base and J by 14 bases, with 14 bases left in between. CDR3 length: 12 amino acids. From germline, CDR1 is SGHTA and CDR2 FQGNSA. As to this clone: Its matching antigen is unknown.

Study-wide findings and caveats: Persistence of many expanded lesional clones was seen in scalp and blood during tofacitinib. Scalp sequencing also captures normal skin's resident alphabeta T cells.

RNA extraction and reverse transcription yielded cDNA as sequencing template. Data came from immunoSEQ multiplex PCR; TCRdb stores just in-frame clones and leaves some out. The sample contains about 190,000 clones, about 60% of which appear only once. Treatment specified: oral pan-JAK inhibitor, 5-10 mg twice daily. The sequence was obtained from a human donor with alopecia areata. Sequences were derived from CD4+ T cells sorted from blood, sampled at week 4, from a patient treated with tofacitinib. The V and J genes are TRBV7-2 and TRBJ1-2, with D perhaps TRBD1 (6 bases). The CDR3 DNA reads TGTGCCAGCAGCTTAGACAGGGCGGGAAAAACCTTC. Translating it yields CASSLDRAGKTF.